There are a few counts of the clone carrying this T cell receptor (beta chain). Its antigen is not known. These data belong to a study of T cells after yellow fever vaccination. The V end lost 1 base, the J end lost 6 bases, and 12 bases lay between the germline ends. The CDR3 loop spans 13 amino acids. The germline gives CDR1 SQVTM, CDR2 ANQGSEA. From the 5' RACE reads, TCRdb called clonotypes with MiXCR, one entry per CDR3 protein. Of around 310,000 distinct CDR3 sequences in the sample, around 3.6% were seen once. Study outcomes and limitations: Researchers cautioned that FACS-sorted repertoires could harbor abundant clonotypes contaminating from the bulk population.

Sequenced here: PBMCs, sampled on the day of the yellow fever booster vaccination. This clonotype originated in a man aged 18 to 30 who received the YFV17D yellow fever vaccine. The chain has TRBV29-1 and TRBJ1-1, with D possibly TRBD1 on 5 matching bases. CDR3 loop: CSVEGAQGAEAFF. The CDR3 region has the DNA TGCAGCGTTGAAGGGGCCCAAGGGGCTGAAGCTTTCTTT.